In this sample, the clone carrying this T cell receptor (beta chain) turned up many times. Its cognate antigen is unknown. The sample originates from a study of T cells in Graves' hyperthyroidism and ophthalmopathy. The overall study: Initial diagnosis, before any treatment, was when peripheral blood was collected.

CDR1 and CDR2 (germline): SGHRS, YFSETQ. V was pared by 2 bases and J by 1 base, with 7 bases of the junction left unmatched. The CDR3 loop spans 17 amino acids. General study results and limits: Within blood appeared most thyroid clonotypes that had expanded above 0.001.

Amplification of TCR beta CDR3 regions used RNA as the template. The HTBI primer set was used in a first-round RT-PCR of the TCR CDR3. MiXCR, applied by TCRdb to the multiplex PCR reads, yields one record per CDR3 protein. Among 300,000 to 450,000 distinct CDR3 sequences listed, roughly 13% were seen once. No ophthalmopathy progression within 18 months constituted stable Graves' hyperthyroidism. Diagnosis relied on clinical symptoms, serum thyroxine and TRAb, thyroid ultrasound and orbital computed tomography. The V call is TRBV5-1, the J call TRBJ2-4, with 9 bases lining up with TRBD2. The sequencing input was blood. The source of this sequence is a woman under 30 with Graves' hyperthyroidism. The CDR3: CASSFLAGGPAKNIQYF. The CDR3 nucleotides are TGCGCCAGCAGCTTTCTGGCGGGGGGGCCGGCCAAAAACATTCAGTACTTC.